This is a list of T cell receptor beta chains from one sample in a study of T cell responses to AZD1222 COVID-19 vaccine. TCRdb's copy holds only in-frame clones and misses some; the assay was immunoSEQ multiplex PCR. The sample comprises 150,000 or so clones, roughly nine tenths of which are singletons, and about 3.8% rests with the top ten. Source: peripheral blood, taken on day 0 of AZD1222 vaccination. These receptors were obtained from an adult in good health. CDR3s include the opening cysteine and the closing phenylalanine or tryptophan.

V gene	J gene	CDR3 protein
TRBV3-1/TRBV3-2	TRBJ1-6	CASSQDNSPLHF
TRBV10-2	TRBJ2-1	CASTLTGGVDEQFF
TRBV6-5	TRBJ1-2	CASSYRQGGGYTF
TRBV7-9	TRBJ1-5	CASSPSLAQPQHF
TRBV10-3	TRBJ2-1	CAISDGGTTDNEQFF
TRBV27	TRBJ2-1	CASSPWDRAYNEQFF
TRBV6-2/TRBV6-3	TRBJ2-3	CASSYSSRTPSWTDTQYF
TRBV9	TRBJ2-7	CASSDGQGASYEQYF
TRBV4-1	TRBJ2-5	CASSQPPGAYQETQYF
TRBV11-1	TRBJ1-1	CASSPADRLNTEAFF
TRBV30	TRBJ1-5	CAWSHNLGGSNQPQHF
TRBV28	TRBJ2-1	CASSFREASYNEQFF
TRBV6-6	TRBJ2-1	CASSYARDEQFF
TRBV2	TRBJ1-3	CASSEYPGNTIYF
TRBV5-1	TRBJ2-7	CASSETGSYEQYF
TRBV2	TRBJ2-1	CASAPPGGPGYEQFF
TRBV7-2	TRBJ1-2	CASTPAPTNYGYTF
TRBV6-5	TRBJ1-3	CASTRPGQGENTIYF
TRBV5-1	TRBJ2-7	CASSLNPGQTGSYEQYF
TRBV6-5	TRBJ1-1	CASSLDLNTEAFF
TRBV7-2	TRBJ1-2	CASSLGGEINWGYGYTF
TRBV7-4	TRBJ1-5	CASSFKGDQPQHF
TRBV7-2	TRBJ2-7	CASSQYGDSLTYEQYF
TRBV19	TRBJ1-2	CASRGGLRLENYGYTF
TRBV19	TRBJ2-7	CASSIGRGGYEQYF
TRBV30	TRBJ2-6	CAWGRDRGHPGANVLTF
TRBV5-1	TRBJ1-2	CASSRTGGNYGYTF
TRBV5-1	TRBJ2-5	CASSLVPGWETQYF
TRBV28	TRBJ1-6	CASSLQLSSYNSPLHF
TRBV18	TRBJ2-7	CASSPGQGIYF
TRBV6-5	TRBJ1-2	CASSYSKTLANYGYTF
TRBV3-1/TRBV3-2	TRBJ2-1	CASSQVPSSRGDEQFF
TRBV6-5	TRBJ2-7	CASSPSYYEQYF
TRBV7-3	TRBJ2-2	CASSLMPAGNTGELFF
TRBV11-2	TRBJ2-2	CASSERWGFLAGELFF
TRBV19	TRBJ1-1	CASRGSVEAFF
TRBV28	TRBJ1-5	CASTYRGNQPQHF
TRBV9	TRBJ2-1	CASSMEVNEQFF
TRBV5-4	TRBJ2-6	CASSPPRAGTGANVLTF
TRBV24-1	TRBJ2-2	CATSDPTSGYTGELFF
TRBV5-1	TRBJ1-1	CASSSGLNTEAFF
TRBV27	TRBJ1-6	CASSLIWGSKNSPLHF
TRBV27	TRBJ2-5	CASSLYRGFGGQETQYF
TRBV9	TRBJ1-1	CASSALRQVGAEAFF
TRBV30	TRBJ2-1	CAWSLGLYNEQFF
TRBV7-6	TRBJ2-3	CASRRTSGSTDTQYF
TRBV11-2	TRBJ2-1	CASSRIAGRGVNEQFF
TRBV28	TRBJ1-5	CASSFRGGQPQHF
TRBV7-2	TRBJ2-2	CASSRRLSGSFVPGELFF
TRBV30	TRBJ2-2	CAWNRGRGTGELFF